The next 30 T cell receptor beta chains were all read from a single sample in a study of T cells in Graves' hyperthyroidism and ophthalmopathy. It was RNA transcripts that yielded the amplified TCR beta CDR3 regions. A set of HTBI primers served as the primers for a first-round RT-PCR of the TCR CDR3. TCRdb itself ran the multiplex PCR reads through MiXCR, one entry per CDR3 protein. The table records approximately 600,000 distinct CDR3 sequences, 12% to 15% of them present only once. The sequencing sample was made of blood. The receptor source for this set is a woman aged 18-29 years with Graves' ophthalmopathy.

This clonotype was seen at least ten times. This rearrangement joins TRBV28 to TRBJ2-1, with 12 bases matching TRBD2. Per the germline V gene, CDR1 is MDHEN and CDR2 is SYDVKM. The CDR3 sequence is 16 residues long. Losses at the gene ends were 6 bases for V and 6 bases for J; bases not matched to a gene: 9. This CDR3 is CASSFRLAGVANEQFF. The CDR3 DNA reads TGTGCCAGCAGCTTCAGACTAGCGGGAGTAGCCAATGAGCAGTTCTTC.

This clonotype came up many times. This chain uses TRBV2 with TRBJ2-7; D possibly corresponds to TRBD1 (6 bases). Germline V CDR1 and CDR2: SNHLY, FYNNEI. The CDR3 sequence is 14 residues long. Trimming cost V 5 bases and J 0 bases, with 11 bases left between them. CDR3 in DNA: TGTGCCAGCAGTCCGGGCAGGGGCTCCTACGAGCAGTACTTC. It translates to CASSPGRGSYEQYF. Filled out from reference TRBV2 and TRBJ2-7, the complete variable domain reads EPEVTQTPSHQVTQMGQEVILRCVPISNHLYFYWYRQILGQKVEFLVSFYNNEISEKSEIFDDQFSVERPDGSNFTLKIRSTKLEDSAMYFCASSPGRGSYEQYFGPGTRLTVT.

This chain joins TRBV3-1 and TRBJ1-2; D ambiguous. Trimming left V 0 bases short and J 2 bases short, with 7 bases between. The CDR3 length is 14 residues. Germline V gene lookup returns CDR1 LGHDT and CDR2 YNNKEL (reference sequence). The CDR3 region is CASSQECGNYGYTF. Here the CDR3 DNA reads TGTGCCAGCAGCCAAGAATGCGGGAACTATGGCTACACCTTC.

In its sample, this clonotype was seen many times. The chain combines TRBV29-1 with TRBJ2-1, with a weak D call TRBD2 (5 bases). Germline V gene lookup returns CDR1 SQVTM and CDR2 ANQGSEA. With 0 bases removed from V and 1 base from J, the gap between germline ends came to 22 bases. CDR3 length: 19 residues. The CDR3 sequence is CSVEDPSLADSFSYNEQFF. In DNA, the CDR3 is TGCAGCGTTGAAGATCCCTCGCTAGCCGACTCCTTTTCCTACAATGAGCAGTTCTTC.

This clonotype was counted at least ten times. J is TRBJ2-5 and V is TRBV18; 13 bases agree with TRBD2. The V segment lost 5 bases and the J segment 2 bases; nucleotides outside the gene matches: 8. Germline loops: CDR1 KGHSH, CDR2 LQKENI. The CDR3 consists of 17 residues. The CDR3 coding sequence is TGTGCCAGCTCAGGATCCGGGACTAGCGGGAAACAAGAGACCCAGTACTTC. Translated, it gives CASSGSGTSGKQETQYF.

This clonotype came up many times. The chain employs TRBV7-8 and TRBJ2-7, with no clear D. The germline CDR1 and CDR2 sequences are SGHVS and FQNEAQ. The CDR3 is made up of 13 amino acids. The V end lost 3 bases, the J end lost 9 bases, and 15 bases lay between the germline ends. The CDR3 nucleotides read TGTGCCAGCAGCTTCCCGTCCCCCTCCGCGCAGTACTTC. It yields the protein CASSFPSPSAQYF. Full variable domain (remainder filled in from reference TRBV7-8 and TRBJ2-7): GAGVSQSPRYKVAKRGQDVALRCDPISGHVSLFWYQQALGQGPEFLTYFQNEAQLDKSGLPSDRFFAERPEGSVSTLKIQRTQQEDSAVYLCASSFPSPSAQYFGPGTRLTVT.

About this clonotype: A much larger clone sits a single nucleotide away, making a read error possible. The V gene is TRBV27, the J gene TRBJ2-7; D is ambiguous. Germline V gene data show CDR1 as MNHEY and CDR2 as SMNVEV (reference sequence). This CDR3 spans 16 amino acids. The CDR3 sequence: CASSFRSVGSLYGQYF. The CDR3 bases are TGTGCCAGCAGTTTCCGATCGGTGGGGTCTCTCTACGGGCAGTACTTC.

This clonotype was seen many times. This chain uses TRBV6-5 with TRBJ2-3; TRBD2 matches at 13 bases. The germline V gene has CDR1 MNHEY and CDR2 SVGAGI. CDR3 length: 20 amino acids. The junction had 12 bases not matched to a gene; V was cut back by 0 bases and J by 3 bases. CDR3 coding DNA: TGTGCCAGCAGTTACTCCCTTACTGTGGGACTAGCGGGAAGTACAGATACGCAGTATTTT. It encodes CASSYSLTVGLAGSTDTQYF.

This clonotype is medium-sized in the sample. V is TRBV28 and J is TRBJ2-6; D not resolved. CDR1 and CDR2 from the germline V gene are MDHEN and SYDVKM. The CDR3 length is 14 residues. Deletions cut 4 bases from V and 6 bases from J, with 10 bases between. This CDR3 reads CASSSSLVANVLTF. The CDR3 region has the DNA TGTGCCAGCAGTTCCTCTTTGGTGGCCAACGTCCTGACTTTC.

This clonotype showed up many times. The V call is TRBV27, the J call TRBJ2-3; D might be TRBD1 or TRBD2, each matching 5 bases. Germline V gene sequence: CDR1 MNHEY, CDR2 SMNVEV (reference sequence). Trimming pared 6 bases from V and 7 bases from J, leaving 11 bases between. This CDR3 region has 12 residues. Here the CDR3 reads CASSPEGNTQYF. Here the CDR3 DNA reads TGTGCCAGCAGCCCTGAGGGGAATACGCAGTATTTT.

As to this clonotype: This may arise from a read error, as a much more abundant clone is one base away. The rearrangement links TRBV12-3 or TRBV12-4 to TRBJ2-3; D possibly corresponds to TRBD1 (5 bases). The DNA matches TRBJ1-5 better at its end, which makes the J call doubtful. CDR3 length equals 14 residues. The chain's CDR3 is CASIGGYSTDTQHF. In nucleotides, the CDR3 is TGTGCCAGCATTGGGGGATATAGCACAGATACGCAGCATTTT.

There are many counts of this clonotype. The chain uses TRBV10-3 and TRBJ1-1, with D unclear. Germline values: CDR1 ENHRY, CDR2 SYGVKD. The V end lost 4 bases, the J end lost 0 bases, and 6 bases lay between the germline ends. This CDR3 is built from 13 residues. CDR3 coding DNA: TGTGCCATCAGTGGACTGCTGAACACTGAAGCTTTCTTT. This encodes CAISGLLNTEAFF.

In this sample, this clonotype turned up many times. J is TRBJ1-5 and V is TRBV12-3 or TRBV12-4; no firm D call. V lost 3 bases to trimming and J lost 6 bases, with 24 bases between them. The CDR3 covers 18 residues. CDR3 region: CASSFGLPWAAASQPQHF. CDR3 sequence (DNA): TGTGCCAGCAGTTTCGGTCTTCCTTGGGCGGCTGCGAGTCAGCCCCAGCATTTT.

This clonotype was detected many times. The V gene is TRBV2, the J gene TRBJ1-1; D might be TRBD1 (5 bases). Germline CDR1 is SNHLY and CDR2 is FYNNEI. The CDR3 totals 14 residues. The V end was cut by 3 bases, the J end by 2 bases, with 10 bases between. For the CDR3, the DNA is TGTGCCAGCAGTGATTTGGGGGTTAACACTGAAGCTTTCTTT. This translates into CASSDLGVNTEAFF.

The J gene is TRBJ2-2, the V gene TRBV5-1; D is unresolved. This CDR3 has 15 residues. Germline V gene data show CDR1 as SGHRS and CDR2 as YFSETQ. The V end lost 6 bases, the J end lost 1 base, and 13 bases lay between the germline ends. The CDR3 DNA follows: TGCGCCAGCAAAGTGAGACCAATGAACACCGGGGAGCTGTTTTTT. Its translation: CASKVRPMNTGELFF. Combining the CDR3 with reference TRBV5-1 and TRBJ2-2 gives the whole variable domain KAGVTQTPRYLIKTRGQQVTLSCSPISGHRSVSWYQQTPGQGLQFLFEYFSETQRNKGNFPGRFSGRQFSNSRSEMNVSTLELGDSALYLCASKVRPMNTGELFFGEGSRLTVL.

A word on this clonotype: Its ends do not fully match the called genes, so a read error is possible. The V gene is TRBV7-9, the J gene TRBJ2-1; D is possibly TRBD1 or TRBD2 (5 bases each). Germline V gives CDR1 SEHNR, CDR2 FQNEAQ (reference sequence). The CDR3 contains 17 residues. The CDR3, as DNA: TGTGCCTGCAGTCCCGTGATGGGTGGGGGTTCCTACAATGAGCAGTTCTTC. It translates to CACSPVMGGGSYNEQFF.

The chain has TRBV30 and TRBJ1-4; no reliable D call. The germline V gene encodes CDR1 GTSNPN and CDR2 SVGIG (reference sequence). V dropped 4 bases and J dropped 5 bases, with 17 bases sitting between them. The CDR3 length is 15 residues. CDR3 coding DNA: TGTGCCTGGACCAGACGGCCCCTTAGAAATGAAAAACTGTTTTTT. Its protein product is CAWTRRPLRNEKLFF.

This clonotype has ten or more counts. The chain recombines TRBV13 with TRBJ2-3, with TRBD2 identical over 10 bases. The CDR3 runs to 18 residues. CDR1 is PRHDT and CDR2 is FYEKMQ in the germline V gene (reference sequence). The V gene end was trimmed by 2 bases and the J gene end by 3 bases; junction bases not matched to a gene: 11. CDR3 sequence (DNA): TGTGCCAGCAGCTTAAAAGCGGGAGGGTTCCTGGATACAGATACGCAGTATTTT. This codes for CASSLKAGGFLDTDTQYF.

This clonotype has at least ten counts. The rearrangement uses TRBV24-1 and TRBJ1-1, with 11 bases lining up with TRBD1. Trimming removed 2 bases from V and 4 bases from J; junction bases left unmatched: 2. The CDR3 contains 15 residues. The germline V gene has CDR1 KGHDR and CDR2 SFDVKD. The CDR3 nucleotides read TGTGCCACCAGTGATTCCGGGACAGGGGGCACTGAAGCTTTCTTT. This translates into CATSDSGTGGTEAFF.

This clonotype has ten or more counts. The chain links TRBV20-1 to TRBJ1-6; D gene unclear. V lost 5 bases, J lost 2 bases, and 13 bases lay in between. The CDR3 spans 15 residues. Per germline, CDR1 DFQATT and CDR2 SNEGSKA (reference sequence). DNA of the CDR3: TGCAGTGCTCACACCCCGGGTACCTATAATTCACCCCTCCACTTT. It specifies CSAHTPGTYNSPLHF.

In its sample, this clonotype was seen a few times. CDR3 DNA: TGTGCCAGCAGCCATCTTGGGACCTGGGATGGCTACACCTTC. Its translation is CASSHLGTWDGYTF. This rearrangement joins TRBV3-1 to TRBJ1-2; tentatively, D is TRBD1 (5 bases). V lost 3 bases to trimming and J lost 6 bases, with 14 bases between them. In germline, CDR1 is LGHDT, CDR2 YNNKEL (reference sequence). CDR3 length: 14 residues.

To note about this clonotype: The conserved closing phenylalanine or tryptophan is absent in this CDR3, likely reflecting a read error. V is TRBV7-9 and J is TRBJ2-5, with 10 bases that match TRBD2. This CDR3 contains 16 residues. Germline CDR1 is SEHNR and CDR2 is FQNEAQ (reference sequence). J gave up 2 bases and V 4 bases, and 7 bases lay outside the gene matches. The CDR3, as DNA: TGTGCCAGCAGCTCTTCTAGCGGGAGATGGCAAGAGACCCAGTACCTC. This encodes CASSSSSGRWQETQYL.

This chain joins TRBV28 and TRBJ2-1; TRBD2 matches 14 bases. Losses at the gene ends were 3 bases for V and 8 bases for J; bases not matched to a gene: 6. The V gene's germline CDR1 is MDHEN and CDR2 SYDVKM. The CDR3 extends over 16 amino acids. The CDR3 region has the DNA TGTGCCAGCAGTTTCCGCGGGACTAGCGGGAGAGATGAGCAGTTCTTC. Encoded protein: CASSFRGTSGRDEQFF.

At least ten counts were recorded for this clonotype. This chain connects TRBV4-3 to TRBJ1-1; D remains unclear. The CDR3 contains 14 residues. Trimming removed 1 base at V and 3 bases at J, with 9 bases between. Germline CDR1 LGHNA, CDR2 YSLEER. Here the CDR3 reads CASSQAGSHTEAFF. As DNA, the CDR3 is TGCGCCAGCAGCCAAGCCGGGAGCCACACTGAAGCTTTCTTT.

This clonotype was recorded many times. The chain carries TRBV28 and TRBJ1-2; 8 bases are a match to TRBD1. CDR1 and CDR2 from the germline V gene are MDHEN and SYDVKM. With V trimmed by 3 bases and J by 0 bases, 15 bases remained unmatched. CDR3 length: 19 residues. The DNA of the CDR3 is TGTGCCAGCAGTTTTAGTACCCGGGACAGGACGAGTACTAACTATGGCTACACCTTC. The encoded protein is CASSFSTRDRTSTNYGYTF.

J is TRBJ1-5 and V is TRBV28; D is undetermined. CDR1 and CDR2 from the germline V gene are MDHEN and SYDVKM. Deletions cut 6 bases from V and 2 bases from J, with 8 bases between. The CDR3 extends over 13 amino acids. The CDR3 region has the DNA TGTGCCAGCAGGGAAGCGGGCAATCAGCCCCAGCATTTT. This encodes CASREAGNQPQHF.

The sample holds many counts of this clonotype. The rearrangement uses TRBV30 and TRBJ2-1; D is uncertain. CDR3 length: 13 residues. Germline CDR1 and CDR2: GTSNPN and SVGIG (reference sequence). V was trimmed by 2 bases and J by 6 bases, leaving 11 bases between them. For the CDR3, the DNA is TGTGCCTGGAGTTCGGGCTACGGCAATGAGCAGTTCTTC. Translating gives CAWSSGYGNEQFF. Drawing the rest from reference TRBV30 and TRBJ2-1, the complete variable domain is SQTIHQWPATLVQPVGSPLSLECTVEGTSNPNLYWYRQAAGRGLQLLFYSVGIGQISSEVPQNLSASRPQDRQFILSSKKLLLSDSGFYLCAWSSGYGNEQFFGPGTRLTVL.

This clonotype was detected a few times. This chain joins TRBV5-1 and TRBJ2-5; TRBD1 is a possible D gene (6 bases). Germline V gene sequence: CDR1 SGHRS, CDR2 YFSETQ. The V gene lost 4 bases and the J gene lost 2 bases, with 12 bases spanning the gap. CDR3 length equals 14 residues. The CDR3 region has the DNA TGCGCCAGCAGCACCCAGACAGGTCAAGAGACCCAGTACTTC. Encoded protein: CASSTQTGQETQYF.

This clonotype was detected ten times or more. The rearrangement joins TRBV6-1 to TRBJ1-1, with 8 bases that match TRBD1. Per the germline V gene, CDR1 is MNHNS and CDR2 is SASEGT. V was pared by 3 bases and J by 5 bases, with 8 bases of the junction left unmatched. The CDR3 is 15 residues long. The chain's CDR3 is CASSEEPGGYTEAFF. In DNA form, the CDR3 reads TGTGCCAGCAGTGAGGAACCAGGGGGCTATACTGAAGCTTTCTTT.

This clonotype showed up just a few times. The chain uses TRBV24-1 and TRBJ2-7; D gene ambiguous. The V gene's germline CDR1 is KGHDR and CDR2 SFDVKD. Trimming left V 3 bases short and J 9 bases short, with 14 bases between. This CDR3 has 13 residues. In nucleotides, the CDR3 is TGTGCCACCAGTGATCCCGAAAGGGTGAGGCAGTACTTC. Translation gives CATSDPERVRQYF.